This T cell receptor (beta chain) stems from a study of blood T cell repertoires in COVID-19. On the study more broadly: Sources were T cells, B-cell-depleted T cells, or PBMCs; the material itself was cDNA or gDNA.

The germline CDR1 and CDR2 sequences are KGHSH and LQKENI. This CDR3 comprises 14 residues. With 2 bases removed from V and 7 bases from J, the gap between germline ends came to 14 bases. In the original workflow: Researchers report that nucleated cell counts were estimated from reference gene primer amplification. Profiling relied on immunoSEQ multiplex PCR, and the TCRdb table lists in-frame clones only, not all of them. That table furnishes V, J and clone size, whereas the DNA furnished D and trimming. The table has approximately 200,000 clones, roughly 83% seen once; the top ten hold under 7%. A Seattle source enrolled patients during active infection and followed them longitudinally.

This TCR was sampled from a woman in her forties with COVID-19, enrolled during active disease. The source material was peripheral blood. The J gene is TRBJ1-2, the V gene TRBV18; D possibly corresponds to TRBD1 (6 bases). CDR3 in DNA: TGTGCCAGCTCACCAGCCGGGGGGCCTGGTGGCTACACCTTC. It translates to CASSPAGGPGGYTF.